These 30 T cell receptor beta chains came from one sample sequenced in a study of blood T cell repertoires in COVID-19. Sequencing used immunoSEQ multiplex PCR; TCRdb keeps in-frame clones, though not all of them. The sample gives around 170,000 clones, 70% to 90% of which show up once; more than 7.5% is in the top ten. The sequencing input was peripheral blood. These receptors came from a man aged 50-59 years with active or convalescent COVID-19.

CDR3 sequence reads: CASSKTGVNSPLHF. In nucleotides, the CDR3 is TGTGCCAGCAGTAAGACAGGGGTAAATTCACCCCTCCACTTT. This chain uses TRBV6-5 with TRBJ1-6; 8 bases line up with TRBD1. The V and J ends lost 5 bases and 7 bases, in that order; junction bases with no gene match: 4. This CDR3 is 14 amino acids long. Germline CDR1 and CDR2: MNHEY and SVGAGI.

This clone was seen a handful of times. The chain is built from TRBV5-1 and TRBJ2-2; D not resolved. The germline V gene has CDR1 SGHRS and CDR2 YFSETQ. V was clipped by 4 bases and J by 3 bases, with 19 bases between them. This CDR3 is 17 amino acids long. The CDR3 DNA is TGCGCCAGCAGCAAATTCGCCGGGTCTCCGGACACCGGGGAGCTGTTTTTT. Its translation: CASSKFAGSPDTGELFF.

The V and J genes are TRBV6-5 and TRBJ2-5, with 8 positions matching TRBD2. The V and J ends lost 6 bases and 4 bases, in that order; junction bases with no gene match: 1. This CDR3 has 12 residues. CDR1 MNHEY and CDR2 SVGAGI come from the germline V gene. The CDR3 is CASRSGRETQYF. CDR3 nucleotide sequence: TGTGCCAGCAGAAGCGGGAGAGAGACCCAGTACTTC.

The chain joins TRBV5-1 to TRBJ1-2; D is undetermined. Germline CDR1 reads SGHRS; CDR2 reads YFSETQ. There are 13 residues in the CDR3. V lost 2 bases to trimming and J lost 0 bases, with 5 bases between them. The CDR3 reads CASSLATNYGYTF. CDR3 DNA: TGCGCCAGCAGCTTAGCAACTAACTATGGCTACACCTTC.

The genes are TRBV19 and TRBJ1-3, with D unclear. The CDR3 consists of 16 residues. Looked up from germline, CDR1 is LNHDA and CDR2 is SQIVND (reference sequence). Trimming removed 6 bases from V and 0 bases from J, with 15 bases in between. CDR3 in DNA: TGTGCCAGTAGCTCCCGGTTTGATAGCTCTGGAAACACCATATATTTT. As protein: CASSSRFDSSGNTIYF.

The chain has TRBV4-1 and TRBJ1-6; no clear D. V lost 0 bases, J lost 6 bases, and 12 bases lay in between. CDR3 length: 16 amino acids. The germline V gene has CDR1 MGHRA and CDR2 YSYEKL. For the CDR3, the DNA is TGCGCCAGCAGCCAAGATGCTTGGAACAGTAATTCACCCCTCCACTTT. This sequence encodes CASSQDAWNSNSPLHF.

This clone was seen a few times. CDR3 loop: CASRRTNSYEQYF. CDR3 in DNA: TGTGCCAGCAGAAGGACTAACTCCTACGAGCAGTACTTC. This chain links TRBV12-3 or TRBV12-4 with TRBJ2-7; D might be TRBD2 (6 bases). Trimming pared 6 bases from V and 0 bases from J, leaving 9 bases between. CDR3 length: 13 amino acids.

J is TRBJ2-1 and V is TRBV7-9, with D maybe TRBD2 (6 bases). The CDR3 spans 13 residues. The germline V gene has CDR1 SEHNR and CDR2 FQNEAQ (reference sequence). V was pared by 7 bases and J by 6 bases, with 13 bases between. CDR3 amino acids: CASTPGVGNEQFF. As DNA, the CDR3 is TGTGCCAGCACTCCGGGGGTGGGCAATGAGCAGTTCTTC. The entire variable domain, with the rest obtained from reference TRBV7-9 and TRBJ2-1, is as follows: DTGVSQNPRHKITKRGQNVTFRCDPISEHNRLYWYRQTLGQGPEFLTYFQNEAQLEKSRLLSDRFSAERPKGSFSTLEIQRTEQGDSAMYLCASTPGVGNEQFFGPGTRLTVL.

This clone was picked up a small number of times. J is TRBJ2-7 and V is TRBV7-2; 7 bases line up with TRBD1. The trim removed 5 bases at V and 7 bases at J, leaving 17 bases unmatched. The CDR3 runs 16 residues. Germline CDR1 reads SGHTA; CDR2 reads FQGNSA. In nucleotides, the CDR3 is TGTGCCAGCAGCAACCGATCTCCGGGACAGTTTTTGGAGCAGTACTTC. Amino acid sequence: CASSNRSPGQFLEQYF.

A single count supports this clone. The rearrangement joins TRBV7-2 to TRBJ2-3, with 8 bases matching TRBD2. From germline, CDR1 is SGHTA and CDR2 FQGNSA. This CDR3 is built from 17 residues. Trimming removed 4 bases from V and 2 bases from J; junction bases left unmatched: 11. The CDR3 DNA follows: TGTGCCAGCAGCTCCATCCCTAGCGGGCCTATCACAGATACGCAGTATTTT. Translation gives CASSSIPSGPITDTQYF.

This chain links TRBV3-1 (or the pseudogene TRBV3-2) with TRBJ1-1; 8 bases match TRBD1. From germline, CDR1 is LGHDT and CDR2 YNNKEL (reference sequence). Trimming removed 5 bases from V and 10 bases from J; junction bases left unmatched: 18. The CDR3 contains 16 residues. CDR3: CASSAPTGQGRVGAFF. The DNA of the CDR3 is TGTGCCAGCAGCGCCCCTACTGGACAGGGAAGGGTTGGAGCTTTCTTT.

This clone came up a few times. The V and J genes are TRBV20-1 and TRBJ2-1, with 9 nucleotides matching TRBD2. The germline gives CDR1 DFQATT, CDR2 SNEGSKA (reference sequence). This CDR3 has 11 residues. With 7 bases clipped from V and 6 bases from J, the junction kept 1 base outside the gene matches. The CDR3 loop reads CSGGRANEQFF. The CDR3 DNA reads TGCAGTGGCGGGAGGGCCAATGAGCAGTTCTTC.

This sequence joins TRBV30 and TRBJ1-1; maybe TRBD1 (6 bases). CDR3 size: 14 residues. CDR1 is GTSNPN, CDR2 SVGIG, per germline (reference sequence). V lost 4 bases, J lost 4 bases, and 16 bases lay in between. The CDR3 bases are TGTGCCTGGAAAACGCAGGGGCAGGGCACTGAAGCTTTCTTT. Protein sequence: CAWKTQGQGTEAFF.

The rearrangement links TRBV9 to TRBJ2-7; D is perhaps TRBD1 (6 bases). From germline, CDR1 is SGDLS and CDR2 YYNGEE. V was shortened by 3 bases and J by 3 bases, with 16 bases between the two germline ends. The CDR3 runs to 15 residues. The CDR3 region has the DNA TGTGCCAGCAGCGAAGGCCAGGGGTTGTACTACGAGCAGTACTTC. Translation: CASSEGQGLYYEQYF.

This chain uses TRBV7-7 with TRBJ2-1; 12 nucleotides agree with TRBD1. V gave up 5 bases and J gave up 5 bases; unmatched junction bases: 4. CDR3 length: 15 residues. In germline, CDR1 is SSHAT, CDR2 FNYEAQ (reference sequence). CDR3 region: CASSPGTGGHNEQFF. In DNA form, the CDR3 reads TGTGCCAGCAGCCCCGGGACAGGGGGCCACAATGAGCAGTTCTTC.

The CDR3 is CASSPGGANTGELFF. The CDR3 DNA is TGTGCCAGCAGCCCTGGGGGGGCGAACACCGGGGAGCTGTTTTTT. V and J are TRBV11-3 and TRBJ2-2; 7 nucleotides line up with TRBD2. This CDR3 comprises 15 residues. Germline V gene data show CDR1 as SGHNT and CDR2 as YENEEA. V was clipped by 5 bases and J by 0 bases; unmatched bases: 3.

The J gene is TRBJ2-1, the V gene TRBV6-5, with 13 bases aligning to TRBD2. The J segment lost 9 bases and the V segment lost 7 bases, leaving 9 bases of the junction unmatched. This CDR3 is built from 15 residues. Germline V gene lookup returns CDR1 MNHEY and CDR2 SVGAGI. CDR3 in DNA: TGTGCCAGCACATCCGGGACTAGCGGGATCGGTGAGCAGTTCTTC. This sequence encodes CASTSGTSGIGEQFF.

The chain has TRBV5-6 and TRBJ2-5, with 7 nucleotides matching TRBD1. The trim removed 2 bases at V and 7 bases at J, leaving 2 bases unmatched. CDR3 length equals 12 residues. Germline loops: CDR1 SGHDT, CDR2 YYEEEE. The CDR3 protein is CASSFYRGTQYF. CDR3 nucleotides: TGTGCCAGCAGCTTCTACAGGGGGACCCAGTACTTC.

The rearrangement links TRBV4-1 to TRBJ2-3; 7 bases are shared with TRBD2. The V gene's germline CDR1 is MGHRA and CDR2 YSYEKL. The V and J ends lost 4 bases and 1 base, in that order; junction bases with no gene match: 5. The CDR3 consists of 15 residues. CDR3 region: CASSLSGDGTDTQYF. CDR3 coding DNA: TGCGCCAGCAGCCTAAGCGGGGATGGCACAGATACGCAGTATTTT.

This clone was seen more than once but under ten times. This rearrangement joins TRBV18 to TRBJ2-2; 7 bases are a match to TRBD1. CDR1 and CDR2 from the germline V gene are KGHSH and LQKENI. Trimming at V came to 8 bases and at J to 4 bases, leaving 7 bases not matched to a gene. The CDR3 runs 14 residues. The CDR3 sequence is CASGTGDSTGELFF. CDR3 in DNA: TGTGCCAGCGGAACAGGGGACAGCACCGGGGAGCTGTTTTTT.

This clone was picked up many times. Here the CDR3 reads CAISNLGGGRDYEQYF. The CDR3 nucleotides are TGTGCCATCAGTAACCTAGGGGGCGGGAGGGATTACGAGCAGTACTTC. The J gene is TRBJ2-7, the V gene TRBV10-3; 9 bases are a match to TRBD2. The CDR3 runs to 16 residues. With 5 bases clipped from V and 4 bases from J, the junction kept 12 bases outside the gene matches. The V gene's germline CDR1 is ENHRY and CDR2 SYGVKD.

This clone was picked up one time. The rearrangement joins TRBV12-5 to TRBJ1-5; D is ambiguous. This CDR3 is 12 amino acids long. Trimming left V 2 bases short and J 9 bases short, with 8 bases between. The V gene's germline CDR1 is LGHNT and CDR2 FRNRAP. In DNA, the CDR3 is TGTGCTAGTGGTTTGTGGGAGTCGCCCCAGCATTTT. Translated: CASGLWESPQHF.

The chain uses TRBV6-1 and TRBJ2-7, with 7 positions matching TRBD1. CDR3 length: 15 amino acids. The J segment lost 2 bases and the V segment lost 2 bases, leaving 6 bases of the junction unmatched. Germline CDR1 is MNHNS and CDR2 is SASEGT. In DNA, the CDR3 is TGTGCCAGCAGTGAAACAGGGGCTACTGCCTACGAGCAGTACTTC. Translation: CASSETGATAYEQYF.

This rearrangement joins TRBV23-1 to TRBJ1-5; no clear D gene. TRBV23-1 is placed among ORFs of uncertain function. Between the trimmed V and J ends, which lost 2 bases and 7 bases, there was a span of 21 bases. The CDR3 consists of 17 residues. The CDR3 DNA reads TGCGCCAGCAGTCAAAAGGCGAGGGATTTCGAGCAACAGCCCCAGCATTTT. Residues: CASSQKARDFEQQPQHF.

The chain is built from TRBV4-3 and TRBJ1-6; D possibly corresponds to TRBD1 (6 bases). Germline V gene data show CDR1 as LGHNA and CDR2 as YSLEER. The CDR3 has 16 residues. V dropped 0 bases and J dropped 10 bases, with 16 bases sitting between them. The CDR3 spells CASSQDPGTWGSPLHF. CDR3 DNA: TGCGCCAGCAGCCAAGATCCCGGGACATGGGGGTCACCCCTCCACTTT.

This clone was detected only once. The chain recombines TRBV24-1 with TRBJ1-1; 7 bases align to TRBD1. Germline V gene lookup returns CDR1 KGHDR and CDR2 SFDVKD. The CDR3 spans 14 residues. The V segment lost 9 bases and the J segment 4 bases; nucleotides outside the gene matches: 10. The CDR3, as DNA: TGTGCCACCTCGGAGACAGGGTCGCTCACTGAAGCTTTCTTT. This translates into CATSETGSLTEAFF.

J is TRBJ2-7 and V is TRBV5-1; D remains unclear. The germline V and J ends were trimmed by 7 bases and 5 bases, with 22 bases remaining between them. The CDR3 has 15 residues. The germline gives CDR1 SGHRS, CDR2 YFSETQ. The CDR3 loop reads CASGTTDTPFDEQYF. DNA for the CDR3: TGCGCCAGCGGAACCACAGACACTCCCTTTGACGAGCAGTACTTC.

This rearrangement joins TRBV6-5 to TRBJ1-5; D may be TRBD1 (5 bases). CDR3 length equals 14 residues. V gave up 5 bases and J gave up 7 bases, with 15 bases separating them. Germline-derived CDR1 and CDR2 are MNHEY and SVGAGI. CDR3 region: CASSPPGRGQPQHF. Written as DNA, the CDR3 is TGTGCCAGCAGTCCACCAGGGCGTGGGCAGCCCCAGCATTTT.

The chain combines TRBV6-6 with TRBJ2-5; 12 nucleotides line up with TRBD2. The CDR3 consists of 16 residues. Germline CDR1 MNHNY, CDR2 SVGAGI (reference sequence). V shed 5 bases, J shed 2 bases, and the junction held 6 bases outside the gene matches. The CDR3 region has the DNA TGTGCCAGCAGTCCTAGCGGGGGGGCAACTCAAGAGACCCAGTACTTC. Its protein product is CASSPSGGATQETQYF.

The rearrangement uses TRBV10-2 and TRBJ2-5; 8 bases are shared with TRBD2. The CDR3 consists of 12 residues. Trimming removed 5 bases from V and 4 bases from J; junction bases left unmatched: 0. Germline values: CDR1 WSHSY, CDR2 SAAADI. CDR3 protein: CASSSGGETQYF. The CDR3 DNA reads TGCGCCAGCAGTAGCGGGGGAGAGACCCAGTACTTC.